These T cell receptor beta chains were read from a single sample in a study of blood T cell repertoires in COVID-19. Some clones are missing from TCRdb's copy, which holds only in-frame ones; the method was immunoSEQ multiplex PCR. The table lists 200,000 to 250,000 clones, about nine tenths of them singletons, with approximately 3.1% in the top ten. Sequencing was performed on PBMCs or T cells enriched from blood (not recorded which). Every receptor here comes from a woman between 50 and 59 years old in a cohort exposed to, infected with or recovered from COVID-19 (not recorded which). CDR3s include the opening cysteine and the closing phenylalanine or tryptophan. The order of the fields is D gene, V gene, J gene, clone size, CDR3 protein, CDR3 DNA. A D gene is named only where the DNA matches it firmly. The size entry is marked missing in some rows and otherwise reads once, few, many or a size class.

>TRBD1|TRBV9|TRBJ2-1|.
CASSPRDRINEQFF
TGTGCCAGCAGCCCCCGGGACAGGATTAATGAGCAGTTCTTC
>TRBD2|TRBV10-1|TRBJ2-1|few
CARGPSGGSSSYNEQFF
TGCGCCAGGGGCCCTAGCGGGGGGTCGAGCTCCTACAATGAGCAGTTCTTC
>TRBD2|TRBV5-1|TRBJ2-7|.
CASSRTSGDTYEQYF
TGCGCCAGCAGCCGGACTAGCGGTGACACCTACGAGCAGTACTTC
>TRBD1|TRBV28|TRBJ2-3|.
CASRPGGEGEDTQYF
TGTGCCAGCAGACCAGGGGGAGAGGGGGAAGATACGCAGTATTTT
>.|TRBV5-4|TRBJ1-2|.
CASSLFQGYGYTF
TGTGCCAGCAGCTTGTTCCAGGGCTATGGCTACACCTTC
>.|TRBV19|TRBJ2-3|.
CASSHPGQGTDTQYF
TGTGCCAGTAGCCATCCGGGACAAGGCACAGATACGCAGTATTTT
>.|TRBV29-1|TRBJ1-1|.
CSVAAREGTEAFF
TGCAGCGTAGCTGCCAGGGAGGGAACTGAAGCTTTCTTT
>TRBD1|TRBV27|TRBJ2-5|.
CASSPPAGTGQETQYF
TGTGCCAGCAGTCCCCCCGCCGGGACAGGACAAGAGACCCAGTACTTC
>.|TRBV6-5|TRBJ1-5|.
CASILRDNQPQHF
TGTGCCAGCATTCTCAGGGACAATCAGCCCCAGCATTTT
>.|TRBV5-1|TRBJ1-3|.
CASSLTTLDISGNTIYF
TGCGCCAGCAGCTTGACGACACTTGATATCTCTGGAAACACCATATATTTT
>.|TRBV15|TRBJ1-5|.
CATSRGRTAGVPQHF
TGTGCCACCAGCAGAGGCCGAACGGCCGGGGTACCCCAGCATTTT
>TRBD1|TRBV7-9|TRBJ2-7|few
CASSRRTGIYEQYF
TGTGCCAGCAGCCGTCGGACAGGGATCTACGAGCAGTACTTC
>.|TRBV9|TRBJ1-1|.
CASSVAPRDTEAFF
TGTGCCAGCAGCGTAGCCCCCCGAGACACTGAAGCTTTCTTT
>TRBD2|TRBV7-9|TRBJ2-1|.
CASSPAGRYNEQFF
TGTGCCAGCAGCCCAGCGGGGCGATACAATGAGCAGTTCTTC
>TRBD2|TRBV5-1|TRBJ2-1|.
CASSFTSGGALGEQFF
TGCGCCAGCAGCTTTACTAGCGGGGGGGCTCTGGGCGAGCAGTTCTTC
>.|TRBV5-1|TRBJ2-5|once
CASSLGQGQETQYF
TGCGCCAGCAGCTTGGGGCAGGGGCAAGAGACCCAGTACTTC
>TRBD1|TRBV4-2|TRBJ1-4|.
CASSHPTGGSEKLFF
TGTGCCAGCAGCCACCCGACAGGGGGTAGCGAAAAACTGTTTTTT
>.|TRBV7-2|TRBJ2-3|.
CASSWRGRTDTQYF
TGTGCCAGCAGCTGGAGGGGCCGCACAGATACGCAGTATTTT